One and the same sample provided the 14 T cell receptor beta chains below, sequenced in a study of shared clonotypes between healthy human individuals. TCRdb's copy holds only in-frame clones and misses some; the assay was immunoSEQ multiplex PCR. The data show roughly 450,000 clones, 79% seen once. Input material: PBMCs. The receptors here all came from a middle-aged woman in good health. Some clones in this sample may be carry-over from other donors' samples.

The chain joins TRBV6-1 to TRBJ2-7; D could derive from TRBD1 or TRBD2 (5 bases each). V was pared by 1 base and J by 9 bases, with 16 bases between. CDR1 MNHNS and CDR2 SASEGT come from the germline V gene. This CDR3 region has 14 residues. The CDR3 spells CASSEDGAWSVQYF. The CDR3 DNA is TGTGCCAGCAGTGAAGACGGGGCATGGTCCGTGCAGTACTTC.

A single count supports this clone. The chain employs TRBV30 and TRBJ2-5; maybe TRBD1 (6 bases). The CDR3 has 14 residues. The germline V gene has CDR1 GTSNPN and CDR2 SVGIG (reference sequence). Between the trimmed V and J ends, which lost 5 bases and 3 bases, there was a span of 16 bases. CDR3 nucleotides: TGTGCCTGGCAAGCCGGGACACAGGAAGAGACCCAGTACTTC. It encodes CAWQAGTQEETQYF.

The gene calls are TRBV28 and TRBJ1-2; 9 bases are a match to TRBD1. V trimming: 7 bases; J trimming: 8 bases; junction bases outside the gene matches: 17. This CDR3 has 16 amino acids. Germline lookup yields CDR1 MDHEN and CDR2 SYDVKM. The CDR3 nucleotides read TGTGCCAGCACCATGGGGGACAGGGATGTCAGTAGAGGCTACACCTTC. The encoded protein is CASTMGDRDVSRGYTF.

The rearrangement joins TRBV29-1 to TRBJ2-6; the D gene could be TRBD1 or TRBD2 (5 bases each). The CDR3 is 14 residues long. The germline V gene has CDR1 SQVTM and CDR2 ANQGSEA. V lost 7 bases to trimming and J lost 3 bases, with 13 bases between them. CDR3 sequence: CSAVGERGANVLTF. The DNA for the CDR3 is TGCAGCGCCGTGGGGGAGCGTGGGGCCAACGTCCTGACTTTC.

V is TRBV27 and J is TRBJ2-7, with 9 bases identical to TRBD1. Trimming took 2 bases from V and 2 from J; bases not matched to a gene: 7. The germline gives CDR1 MNHEY, CDR2 SMNVEV (reference sequence). This CDR3 spans 16 amino acids. Here the CDR3 reads CASSLTGQGLPYEQYF. CDR3 bases: TGTGCCAGCAGTTTAACGGGACAGGGATTGCCCTACGAGCAGTACTTC.

The rearrangement links TRBV7-3 to TRBJ1-1; 12 bases align to TRBD1. CDR1 is SGHTA, CDR2 FQGTGA, per germline. V dropped 5 bases and J dropped 4; count of bases not matched to a gene: 11. The CDR3 consists of 17 residues. The CDR3 region has the DNA TGTGCCAGCAGCCGGAAAGGGACAGGGGGCTTTGGCACTGAAGCTTTCTTT. Translated: CASSRKGTGGFGTEAFF. Using reference TRBV7-3 and TRBJ1-1 for the parts outside the CDR3, the full variable domain is GAGVSQTPSNKVTEKGKYVELRCDPISGHTALYWYRQSLGQGPEFLIYFQGTGAADDSGLPNDRFFAVRPEGSVSTLKIQRTERGDSAVYLCASSRKGTGGFGTEAFFGQGTRLTVV.

This clone was found once. The chain is built from TRBV7-2 and TRBJ1-1, with D possibly TRBD1 on 6 matching bases. CDR1 and CDR2 (germline): SGHTA, FQGNSA. The V end lost 0 bases, the J end lost 5 bases, and 13 bases lay between the germline ends. The CDR3 consists of 15 residues. The CDR3 nucleotides are TGTGCCAGCAGCTTAGCTGGGAGGGGGGGGACTGAAGCTTTCTTT. Its translation is CASSLAGRGGTEAFF.

As regards this clone: This specimen includes other DNA sequences encoding the same CDR3. V gene TRBV4-2 combines with J gene TRBJ2-1; 14 nucleotides agree with TRBD2. Germline CDR1 and CDR2: LGHNA and YNFKEQ. This CDR3 is 16 amino acids long. The junction had 2 bases not matched to a gene; V was cut back by 1 base and J by 6 bases. This CDR3 reads CASSQGLAGGPNEQFF. The DNA for the CDR3 is TGTGCCAGCAGCCAAGGACTAGCGGGAGGGCCCAATGAGCAGTTCTTC.

The chain has TRBV6-5 and TRBJ1-4, with unresolved D. Trimming cost V 5 bases and J 0 bases, with 7 bases left between them. Germline lookup yields CDR1 MNHEY and CDR2 SVGAGI. This CDR3 comprises 14 residues. In DNA, the CDR3 is TGTGCCAGCAGTAACAGCGCAACTAATGAAAAACTGTTTTTT. Translated, it gives CASSNSATNEKLFF.

This chain links TRBV5-1 with TRBJ2-1; the match to TRBD2 covers 7 bases. Germline CDR1 reads SGHRS; CDR2 reads YFSETQ. CDR3 length equals 16 residues. V shed 4 bases, J shed 4 bases, and the junction held 11 bases outside the gene matches. This CDR3 reads CASSPRLATRYNEQFF. The CDR3 DNA sequence: TGCGCCAGCAGCCCCAGACTAGCCACAAGGTACAATGAGCAGTTCTTC.

The chain couples TRBV7-9 to TRBJ1-2; tentatively, D is TRBD1 (6 bases). Looked up from germline, CDR1 is SEHNR and CDR2 is FQNEAQ (reference sequence). Trimming took 6 bases from V and 2 from J, leaving 13 bases between them. The CDR3 loop spans 14 amino acids. The CDR3 nucleotides read TGTGCCAGCAGGACGGACAGTTTCAACTATGGCTACACCTTC. This codes for CASRTDSFNYGYTF.

The CDR3 DNA reads TGCGCCAGCAGCTTGGACTCCCCGCGCCAAGAGACCCAGTACTTC. It codes for CASSLDSPRQETQYF. The chain recombines TRBV5-1 with TRBJ2-5; D is ambiguous. The CDR3 contains 15 residues. Germline lookup yields CDR1 SGHRS and CDR2 YFSETQ. V was clipped by 0 bases and J by 1 base, with 10 bases between them.

Worth noting for this clone: It may be a read error: a sequence one base away is much more abundant. This chain links TRBV6-5 with TRBJ1-1; D gene ambiguous. Germline CDR1 reads MNHEY; CDR2 reads SVGAGI. V shed 4 bases and J shed 1 base, with 4 bases lying between them. This CDR3 spans 12 amino acids. CDR3 coding DNA: TGTGCCAGCAGTTCCCAGAACACTGAAGCTTTCTTT. It yields the protein CASSSQNTEAFF.

The chain joins TRBV7-8 to TRBJ2-7; the match to TRBD2 covers 8 bases. Losses at the gene ends were 1 base for V and 3 bases for J; bases not matched to a gene: 8. The V gene's germline CDR1 is SGHVS and CDR2 FQNEAQ. The CDR3 sequence is 16 residues long. The CDR3 sequence is CASSLEAGVGYYEQYF. CDR3 DNA: TGTGCCAGCAGCTTAGAAGCGGGAGTGGGGTACTACGAGCAGTACTTC.